This T cell receptor (beta chain) emerged from a study of blood T cells in healthy people across ages. They isolated at least 7 million PBMCs from each sample. The CDR3 extends over 13 amino acids. Germline V gene data show CDR1 as SGHTA and CDR2 as FQGNSA. Deletions cut 5 bases from V and 4 bases from J, with 8 bases between. For the second PCR, which ran for about 6 to 11 cycles, a sample-barcoded 5' primer and a J-beta primer mix were used. TCRdb passed the 5' RACE reads through MiXCR, listing each CDR3 protein once. The sample shows approximately 830,000 distinct CDR3 sequences, 60% to 80% of them seen only once.

This receptor was obtained from a man aged 25-40 years in good health. The specimen sequenced was blood. This chain links TRBV7-2 with TRBJ1-4; a possible D gene is TRBD1 (5 bases). The CDR3 sequence is CASSGDLNEKLFF. The CDR3 DNA reads TGTGCCAGCAGCGGGGACCTTAATGAAAAACTGTTTTTT.